In this sample, the clone carrying this T cell receptor beta chain turned up a few times. Its specificity is not known. These data come from a study of blood T cells in healthy people across ages. The study's findings and limits: TCR beta diversity tracked closely with naive T cell percentage.

Alongside a J-beta primer mix, a sample-barcoded 5' primer served in a second PCR lasting 7 to 11 cycles. Sequencing recovered at least 3 million CDR3-containing paired-end reads from each sample. MiXCR, run by TCRdb on the 5' RACE reads, gives a single entry per CDR3 protein. The top ten clones hold approximately 4% of a sample with about 570,000 distinct CDR3 sequences, over 25% of them seen once. Trimming pared 3 bases from V and 0 bases from J, leaving 12 bases between. The CDR3 is made up of 15 amino acids. Germline loops: CDR1 SGHTA, CDR2 FQGNSA. The data also belong to a second study, concerning T cells of mothers and their children.

The clonotype originates from a boy aged 2 to 10 in good health. V and J are TRBV7-2 and TRBJ2-7; D possibly corresponds to TRBD1 (6 bases). Source material: blood. Here the CDR3 DNA reads TGTGCCAGCAGCTTTTTGGACAGCATCTCCTACGAGCAGTACTTC. Translated: CASSFLDSISYEQYF.